Each of the 18 T cell receptor beta chains below was sequenced from the same sample in a study of Ad26.COV2.S vaccination and SARS-CoV-2 variants. Assay: immunoSEQ multiplex PCR; the TCRdb copy retains only in-frame clones and omits some. The data show about 430,000 clones, 80% to 95% seen once. Noted treatment: about 20 received Ad26.COV2.S at low or high dose, single or two shots; several received placebo; per-sample allocation not given. All samples were drawn on day 63, counting from the first vaccine or placebo injection. The material was peripheral blood, obtained in a trial of Ad26.COV2.S vaccine versus placebo. The receptor set was obtained from a person between 18 and 65 years old who received the Ad26.COV2.S COVID-19 vaccine or a placebo.

The chain links TRBV20-1 to TRBJ2-7; D uncertain. The CDR3 has 14 residues. The germline V gene encodes CDR1 DFQATT and CDR2 SNEGSKA (reference sequence). Trimming took off 3 bases at V and 0 bases at J, with 12 bases between the two ends. The CDR3 DNA reads as TGCAGTGCTAGTGGAGCTCCTCTCTCCTACGAGCAGTACTTC. This gives the protein CSASGAPLSYEQYF.

This chain connects TRBV4-3 to TRBJ2-3, with TRBD2 matching 9 bases. The V gene's germline CDR1 is LGHNA and CDR2 YSLEER. This CDR3 comprises 17 residues. Trimming removed 0 bases from V and 3 bases from J; junction bases left unmatched: 7. The CDR3 DNA sequence: TGCGCCAGCAGCCAAGATCGAGCTAGCGGGATAACAGATACGCAGTATTTT. Translated, it gives CASSQDRASGITDTQYF.

This chain uses TRBV6-5 with TRBJ1-2; the D gene is possibly TRBD1 (6 bases). The CDR3 loop spans 15 amino acids. Germline CDR1 is MNHEY and CDR2 is SVGAGI. V was shortened by 6 bases and J by 5 bases, with 19 bases between the two germline ends. CDR3 in DNA: TGTGCCAGCAGCCCGACCGGGACACAAACTTATGGCTACACCTTC. It yields the protein CASSPTGTQTYGYTF.

Turning to this clone: This same CDR3 is encoded by further DNA sequences in the sample. The chain has TRBV27 and TRBJ2-5; D remains unclear. V lost 1 base, J lost 2 bases, and 5 bases lay in between. CDR3 length: 13 amino acids. Per germline, CDR1 MNHEY and CDR2 SMNVEV (reference sequence). The CDR3 DNA is TGTGCCAGCAGTTTATATTCACAAGAGACCCAGTACTTC. Translated: CASSLYSQETQYF.

J is TRBJ2-5 and V is TRBV7-8, with D unresolved. The germline CDR1 and CDR2 sequences are SGHVS and FQNEAQ. The CDR3 has 15 amino acids. The V gene lost 1 base and the J gene lost 1 base, with 10 bases spanning the gap. Here the CDR3 DNA reads TGTGCCAGCAGCTTAGTGTTCCGGGTCCAAGAGACCCAGTACTTC. Its translation: CASSLVFRVQETQYF.

About this clone itself: Other DNA sequences in the sample encode the same CDR3. The rearrangement joins TRBV28 to TRBJ2-7; 7 bases are shared with TRBD1. J lost 0 bases, V lost 2 bases, and 4 bases had no gene match. The CDR3 runs 15 residues. The germline gives CDR1 MDHEN, CDR2 SYDVKM. CDR3 residues: CASSLRGLNSYEQYF. As DNA, the CDR3 is TGTGCCAGCAGTTTAAGGGGGCTGAACTCCTACGAGCAGTACTTC.

The J gene is TRBJ2-6, the V gene TRBV11-2; no firm D call. The germline V gene encodes CDR1 SGHAT and CDR2 FQNNGV. CDR3 length: 15 residues. The V end lost 2 bases, the J end lost 0 bases, and 5 bases lay between the germline ends. This CDR3 is CASSLRVSGANVLTF. CDR3 nucleotides: TGTGCCAGCAGCTTAAGGGTCTCTGGGGCCAACGTCCTGACTTTC.

This chain uses TRBV2 with TRBJ2-7, with 9 bases that match TRBD2. Germline-derived CDR1 and CDR2 are SNHLY and FYNNEI. This CDR3 spans 14 amino acids. After removal of 3 bases from V and 2 bases from J, the junction contained 2 bases not matched to a gene. CDR3 sequence (DNA): TGTGCCAGCAGTGATGCTAGCGGGACCTACGAGCAGTACTTC. It yields the protein CASSDASGTYEQYF. Full variable domain (missing parts from reference TRBV2 and TRBJ2-7): EPEVTQTPSHQVTQMGQEVILRCVPISNHLYFYWYRQILGQKVEFLVSFYNNEISEKSEIFDDQFSVERPDGSNFTLKIRSTKLEDSAMYFCASSDASGTYEQYFGPGTRLTVT.

The chain combines TRBV7-9 with TRBJ1-1; 11 bases align to TRBD1. The CDR3 is made up of 16 amino acids. The V gene end was trimmed by 5 bases and the J gene end by 2 bases; junction bases not matched to a gene: 7. Germline assignment: CDR1 SEHNR and CDR2 FQNEAQ (reference sequence). CDR3 nucleotides: TGTGCCAGCAGCATAGGACAGGGGGCGCGTAACACTGAAGCTTTCTTT. It codes for CASSIGQGARNTEAFF.

This chain connects TRBV6-2 or TRBV6-3 to TRBJ2-7, with no clear D. Germline CDR1 and CDR2: MNHEY and SVGEGT. The V end was cut by 3 bases, the J end by 1 base, with 7 bases between. CDR3 length: 13 residues. CDR3 amino acids: CASSYSQSYEQYF. CDR3 nucleotide sequence: TGTGCCAGCAGTTATTCACAGTCCTACGAGCAGTACTTC.

This chain uses TRBV5-1 with TRBJ2-1, with 14 bases matching TRBD2. Germline-derived CDR1 and CDR2 are SGHRS and YFSETQ. Trimming at V came to 1 base and at J to 3 bases, leaving 9 bases not matched to a gene. The CDR3 runs to 19 residues. The CDR3 DNA reads TGCGCCAGCAGCTTGCGACTAGCGGGAGGGCAAGTCATCTACAATGAGCAGTTCTTC. Protein: CASSLRLAGGQVIYNEQFF.

With regard to this clone: The sample contains more than one DNA sequence encoding this CDR3. Written as DNA, the CDR3 is TGTGCCTGGAGTGACAAGGAGACCCAGTACTTC. This sequence encodes CAWSDKETQYF. The chain is built from TRBV30 and TRBJ2-5; D is undetermined. Germline V CDR1 and CDR2: GTSNPN, SVGIG (reference sequence). This CDR3 region has 11 residues. Trimming left V 1 base short and J 5 bases short, with 5 bases between.

The chain uses TRBV4-2 and TRBJ2-3; D is unclear. The V end was cut by 0 bases, the J end by 5 bases, with 9 bases between. Germline lookup yields CDR1 LGHNA and CDR2 YNFKEQ. This CDR3 spans 14 amino acids. The CDR3 reads CASSQDMGRDTQYF. CDR3 DNA: TGTGCCAGCAGCCAAGATATGGGCAGAGATACGCAGTATTTT.

The table lists this clone with a count of one. The chain recombines TRBV29-1 with TRBJ2-7; 7 bases agree with TRBD2. CDR3 length equals 13 residues. Germline values: CDR1 SQVTM, CDR2 ANQGSEA. The ends lost 7 bases at V and 3 bases at J; junction bases unmatched: 9. The CDR3 DNA follows: TGCAGCGCTACGACTAGCTGGAGCTACGAGCAGTACTTC. Its protein product is CSATTSWSYEQYF.

The V and J genes are TRBV7-9 and TRBJ2-1; no definite D call. The CDR3 totals 13 residues. V was cut by 5 bases and J by 7 bases, with 12 bases left in between. Germline assignment: CDR1 SEHNR and CDR2 FQNEAQ (reference sequence). The CDR3 DNA reads TGTGCCAGCAGCCTAAGCGTACTAAATGAGCAGTTCTTC. Its protein product is CASSLSVLNEQFF.

The V and J genes are TRBV19 and TRBJ2-7; 8 positions match TRBD1. The CDR3 spans 15 residues. With V trimmed by 4 bases and J by 2 bases, 7 bases remained unmatched. CDR1 and CDR2 from the germline V gene are LNHDA and SQIVND (reference sequence). The CDR3 reads CASSKDRGLTYEQYF. The CDR3 DNA sequence: TGTGCCAGTAGTAAAGACAGGGGACTCACCTACGAGCAGTACTTC.

The chain recombines TRBV28 with TRBJ2-7, with TRBD1 identical over 9 bases. The CDR3 consists of 16 residues. CDR1 is MDHEN, CDR2 SYDVKM, per germline. V trimming: 6 bases; J trimming: 3 bases; junction bases outside the gene matches: 12. CDR3 protein: CASSPGGTGTNYEQYF. The DNA of the CDR3 is TGTGCCAGCAGCCCTGGGGGGACAGGGACAAACTACGAGCAGTACTTC.

V usage is TRBV30 and J usage is TRBJ2-3, with D uncertain. Per the germline V gene, CDR1 is GTSNPN and CDR2 is SVGIG (reference sequence). The ends were cut back, 3 bases at V and 2 bases at J, with 9 bases in the middle. The CDR3 covers 13 residues. CDR3 nucleotides: TGTGCCTGGAGCGCGTCCCTCACAGATACGCAGTATTTT. It encodes CAWSASLTDTQYF.